This T cell receptor (beta chain) was sequenced during a study of shared clonotypes between healthy human individuals. On the study more broadly: Those who served as donors were a couple of women and a few men between the ages of 18 and 49.

Of note for this clone: Its antigen remains unidentified.

CD45RO negativity and positive selection for CCR7 defined naive CD8 cells, a population that excluded terminally differentiated effector memory CD45RA+ cells. The input for sorted-subset replicate PCRs was around 0.2 ug DNA, around 30,000 T cell genomes. The table came from immunoSEQ multiplex PCR; TCRdb's copy has only in-frame clones and leaves some out. The data hold roughly 590,000 clones, with 95% to 96% observed a single time. General study points: Memory subsets generally showed smaller estimated richness than naive subsets did.

V was shortened by 5 bases and J by 1 base, with 9 bases between the two germline ends. From germline, CDR1 is MNHEY and CDR2 SMNVEV (reference sequence). The CDR3 sequence is 14 residues long. The TCR originated in a woman aged 25 to 39 in good health. The sample comprised naive CD8+ T cells sorted from blood. V gene TRBV27 combines with J gene TRBJ1-5; maybe TRBD1 (6 bases). This CDR3 reads CASSITGSNQPQHF. DNA for the CDR3: TGTGCCAGCAGTATAACAGGGAGCAATCAGCCCCAGCATTTT.